This TCR beta chain was identified in a study of T cell changes during pregnancy in multiple sclerosis. This CDR3 spans 13 amino acids. The germline V gene has CDR1 SGHNT and CDR2 YYREEE (reference sequence). V lost 2 bases and J 4 bases, leaving 7 bases between the germline ends. Repertoires were generated with immunoSEQ multiplex PCR, while TCRdb's copy carries only in-frame clones and drops some. The profile shows fewer than 50,000 clones, 85% to 95% of them singletons. The sequence was obtained from a female donor with multiple sclerosis, enrolled in a pregnancy study. The specimen was CD8+ T cells from peripheral blood mononuclear cells, collected before pregnancy. The rearrangement links TRBV5-4 to TRBJ1-5; D is uncertain. In DNA, the CDR3 is TGTGCCAGCAGCTTAAACAGAAATCAGCCCCAGCATTTT. Its protein is CASSLNRNQPQHF.